One sample yielded the 11 T cell receptor beta chains listed below, sequenced in a study of CD8+CD57+ T cells in acquired aplastic anemia. Flow cytometry had shown expanded CD8+CD57+ cells in the patients chosen for sequencing. Profiles of TCR beta VDJ and CDR3 were generated from a genomic DNA template. TCRdb re-analysed the reads in MiXCR, keeping a single row per CDR3 protein. The repertoire consists of under 350,000 distinct CDR3 sequences, with roughly 61% occurring once and the leading ten covering approximately 1.3%. Sequenced: sorted CD4+, CD8+, or CD8+CD57+ T cells (not recorded which) from PBMCs. Every receptor here comes from a human donor with aplastic anemia.

The rearrangement links TRBV14 to TRBJ2-3; D remains ambiguous. Germline CDR1 is SGHDN and CDR2 is FVKESK. Trimming left V 4 bases short and J 5 bases short, with 7 bases between. The CDR3 totals 12 residues. CDR3: CASSRVRDTQYF. CDR3 nucleotide sequence: TGTGCCAGCAGCCGCGTGCGAGATACGCAGTATTTT.

This clonotype has more than one count but fewer than ten. V and J are TRBV29-1 and TRBJ2-3; 13 positions match TRBD2. The germline V gene encodes CDR1 SQVTM and CDR2 ANQGSEA. The CDR3 consists of 14 residues. V lost 3 bases to trimming and J lost 8 bases; unmatched junction nucleotides: 5. The CDR3 sequence: CSVDRLAGGPTQYF. The CDR3 DNA is TGCAGCGTTGATCGACTAGCGGGGGGCCCTACGCAGTATTTT.

This clonotype was seen ten or more times. The chain carries TRBV19 and TRBJ2-1, with 11 bases matching TRBD2. The CDR3 is made up of 16 amino acids. Germline-derived CDR1 and CDR2 are LNHDA and SQIVND (reference sequence). V trimming: 5 bases; J trimming: 0 bases; junction bases outside the gene matches: 3. For the CDR3, the DNA is TGTGCCAGTAGTGGGGGACTAGCGGACTCCTACAATGAGCAGTTCTTC. Translating it yields CASSGGLADSYNEQFF.

This clonotype came up many times. The chain employs TRBV5-5 and TRBJ1-2, with a weak D call TRBD1 (5 bases). CDR3 length equals 13 residues. V lost 1 base to trimming and J lost 2 bases, with 6 bases between them. Per the germline V gene, CDR1 is SGHKS and CDR2 is YYEKEE (reference sequence). This CDR3 reads CASSLRDNYGYTF. Written as DNA, the CDR3 is TGTGCCAGCAGCTTGCGGGACAACTATGGCTACACCTTC.

The V call is TRBV20-1, the J call TRBJ2-3; 10 nucleotides match TRBD2. CDR1 is DFQATT and CDR2 is SNEGSKA in the germline V gene (reference sequence). The CDR3 spans 15 residues. V shed 5 bases and J 2 bases; nucleotides not matched to a gene: 7. In DNA, the CDR3 is TGCAGTGCTCCTCCCCTAGCGGGGGACACAGATACGCAGTATTTT. It specifies CSAPPLAGDTDTQYF.

V usage is TRBV5-1 and J usage is TRBJ2-3; the match to TRBD2 covers 14 bases. The V segment lost 8 bases and the J segment 6 bases; nucleotides outside the gene matches: 8. The CDR3 consists of 15 residues. Looked up from germline, CDR1 is SGHRS and CDR2 is YFSETQ. The CDR3 protein is CASGGGLAGADTQYF. As DNA, the CDR3 is TGCGCCAGTGGGGGGGGACTAGCGGGAGCTGATACGCAGTATTTT.

This chain connects TRBV4-1 to TRBJ2-7; D call uncertain. The CDR3 covers 14 residues. Trimming pared 1 base from V and 2 bases from J, leaving 9 bases between. Germline V CDR1 and CDR2: MGHRA, YSYEKL. This CDR3 is CASSQVLATYEQYF. The DNA of the CDR3 is TGCGCCAGCAGCCAAGTCTTGGCAACCTACGAGCAGTACTTC.

This clonotype was counted only a few times. J is TRBJ2-5 and V is TRBV2; the D gene is possibly TRBD2 (6 bases). The CDR3 sequence is 13 residues long. V lost 8 bases, J lost 2 bases, and 12 bases lay in between. CDR1 SNHLY and CDR2 FYNNEI come from the germline V gene. Here the CDR3 DNA reads TGTGCCAGCCGCGGGACTTCTCAAGAGACCCAGTACTTC. It yields the protein CASRGTSQETQYF.

The J gene is TRBJ2-7, the V gene TRBV20-1; 10 nucleotides agree with TRBD2. There are 14 residues in the CDR3. Trimming cost V 7 bases and J 0 bases; bases outside gene matches: 6. From germline, CDR1 is DFQATT and CDR2 SNEGSKA (reference sequence). The CDR3, as DNA: TGCAGTGGTGAGGGACTAGCGAGCTCCTACGAGCAGTACTTC. It yields the protein CSGEGLASSYEQYF.

J is TRBJ2-3 and V is TRBV6-2 or TRBV6-3; no firm D call. This CDR3 spans 14 amino acids. V was clipped by 7 bases and J by 0 bases, with 11 bases between them. CDR1 is MNHEY and CDR2 is SVGEGT in the germline V gene. CDR3 DNA: TGTGCCAGCATGTTAACCCCTAGCACAGATACGCAGTATTTT. It yields the protein CASMLTPSTDTQYF.

V is TRBV20-1 and J is TRBJ2-7, with 11 bases aligning to TRBD1. The CDR3 consists of 14 residues. Germline V gene data show CDR1 as DFQATT and CDR2 as SNEGSKA (reference sequence). With V trimmed by 5 bases and J by 6 bases, 9 bases remained unmatched. The CDR3 bases are TGCAGTGCTCGGTCCGGGACAGGGGGGTTCGAGCAGTACTTC. As protein: CSARSGTGGFEQYF.